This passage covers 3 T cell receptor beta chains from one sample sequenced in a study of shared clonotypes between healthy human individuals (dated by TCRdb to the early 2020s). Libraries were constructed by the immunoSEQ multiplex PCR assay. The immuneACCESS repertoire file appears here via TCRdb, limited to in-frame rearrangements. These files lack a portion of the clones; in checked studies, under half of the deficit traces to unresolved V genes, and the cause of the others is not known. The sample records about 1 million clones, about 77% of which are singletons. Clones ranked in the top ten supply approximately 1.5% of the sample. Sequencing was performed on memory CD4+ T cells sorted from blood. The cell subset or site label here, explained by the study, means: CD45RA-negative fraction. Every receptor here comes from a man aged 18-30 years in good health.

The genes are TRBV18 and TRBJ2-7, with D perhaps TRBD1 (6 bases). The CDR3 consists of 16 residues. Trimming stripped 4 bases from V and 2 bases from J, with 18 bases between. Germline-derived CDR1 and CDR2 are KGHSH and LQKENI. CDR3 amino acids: CASSRGTTGSTYEQYF. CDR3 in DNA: TGTGCCAGCTCACGAGGAACTACAGGGAGCACCTACGAGCAGTACTTC.

In DNA form, the CDR3 reads TGTGCCAGCAGCACTCGCGGGGGCTACGGGGTAGATACGCAGTATTTT. This encodes CASSTRGGYGVDTQYF. The chain couples TRBV2 to TRBJ2-3; D possibly corresponds to TRBD2 (7 bases). The CDR3 runs 16 residues. Germline CDR1 reads SNHLY; CDR2 reads FYNNEI. The V end was cut by 6 bases, the J end by 5 bases, with 21 bases between.

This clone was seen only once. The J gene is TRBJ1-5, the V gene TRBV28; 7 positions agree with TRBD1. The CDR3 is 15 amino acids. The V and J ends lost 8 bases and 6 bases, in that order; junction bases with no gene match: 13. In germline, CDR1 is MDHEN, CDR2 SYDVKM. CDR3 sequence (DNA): TGTGCCAGCGACGCCAGACAGGGATATGGTCAGCCCCAGCATTTT. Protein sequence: CASDARQGYGQPQHF.